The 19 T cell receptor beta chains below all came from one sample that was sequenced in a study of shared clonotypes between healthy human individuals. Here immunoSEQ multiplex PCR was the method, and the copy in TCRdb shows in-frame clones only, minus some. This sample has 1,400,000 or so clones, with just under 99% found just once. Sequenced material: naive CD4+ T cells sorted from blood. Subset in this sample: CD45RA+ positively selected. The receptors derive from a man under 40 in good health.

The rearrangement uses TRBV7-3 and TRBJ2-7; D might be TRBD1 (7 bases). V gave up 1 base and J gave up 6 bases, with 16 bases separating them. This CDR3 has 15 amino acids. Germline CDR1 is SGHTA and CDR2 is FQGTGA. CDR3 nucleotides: TGTGCCAGCAGCTTAAGGGGACAGAAGACTAGCGAGCAGTACTTC. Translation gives CASSLRGQKTSEQYF. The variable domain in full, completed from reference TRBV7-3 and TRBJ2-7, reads GAGVSQTPSNKVTEKGKYVELRCDPISGHTALYWYRQSLGQGPEFLIYFQGTGAADDSGLPNDRFFAVRPEGSVSTLKIQRTERGDSAVYLCASSLRGQKTSEQYFGPGTRLTVT.

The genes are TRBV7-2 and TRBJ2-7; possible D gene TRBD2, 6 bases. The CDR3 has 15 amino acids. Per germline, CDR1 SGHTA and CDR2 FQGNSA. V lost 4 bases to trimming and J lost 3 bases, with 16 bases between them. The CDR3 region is CASSSSSAKIYEQYF. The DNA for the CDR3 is TGTGCCAGCAGCTCCTCTAGCGCAAAAATCTACGAGCAGTACTTC.

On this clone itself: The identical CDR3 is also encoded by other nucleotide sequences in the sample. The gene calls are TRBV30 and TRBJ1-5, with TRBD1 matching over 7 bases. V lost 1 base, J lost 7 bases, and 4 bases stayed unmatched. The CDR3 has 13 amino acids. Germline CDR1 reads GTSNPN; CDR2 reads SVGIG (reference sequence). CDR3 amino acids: CAWSAGGGQPQHF. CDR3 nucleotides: TGTGCCTGGAGTGCAGGGGGAGGCCAGCCCCAGCATTTT.

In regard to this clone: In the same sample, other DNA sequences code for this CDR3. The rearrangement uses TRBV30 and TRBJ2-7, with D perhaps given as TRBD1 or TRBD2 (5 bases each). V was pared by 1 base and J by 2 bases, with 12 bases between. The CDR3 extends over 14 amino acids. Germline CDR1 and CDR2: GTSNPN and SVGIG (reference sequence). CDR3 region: CAWSGGRGPYEQYF. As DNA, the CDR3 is TGTGCCTGGAGTGGAGGACGGGGCCCCTACGAGCAGTACTTC.

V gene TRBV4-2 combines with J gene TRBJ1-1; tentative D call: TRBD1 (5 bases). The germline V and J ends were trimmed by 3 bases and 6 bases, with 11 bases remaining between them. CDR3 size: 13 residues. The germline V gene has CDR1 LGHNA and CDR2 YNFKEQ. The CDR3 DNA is TGTGCCAGCAGCCATGGAGTGGGGGCTGAAGCTTTCTTT. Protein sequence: CASSHGVGAEAFF.

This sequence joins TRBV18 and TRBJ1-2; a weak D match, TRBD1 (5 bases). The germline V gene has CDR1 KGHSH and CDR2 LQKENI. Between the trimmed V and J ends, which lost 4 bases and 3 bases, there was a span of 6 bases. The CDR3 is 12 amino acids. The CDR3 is CASSLRDYGYTF. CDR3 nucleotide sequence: TGTGCCAGCTCACTCAGGGACTATGGCTACACCTTC.

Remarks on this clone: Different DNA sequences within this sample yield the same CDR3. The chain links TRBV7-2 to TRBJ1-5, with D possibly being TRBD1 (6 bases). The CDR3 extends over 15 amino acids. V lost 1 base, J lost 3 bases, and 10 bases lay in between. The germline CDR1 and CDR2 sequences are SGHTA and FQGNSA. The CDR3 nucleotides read TGTGCCAGCAGCTTAGGGCAGGGGTCCAATCAGCCCCAGCATTTT. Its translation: CASSLGQGSNQPQHF.

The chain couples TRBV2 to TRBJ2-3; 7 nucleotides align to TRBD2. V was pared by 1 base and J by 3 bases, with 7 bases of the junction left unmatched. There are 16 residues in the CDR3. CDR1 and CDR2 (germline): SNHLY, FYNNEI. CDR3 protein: CASSEEIAGITDTQYF. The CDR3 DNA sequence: TGTGCCAGCAGTGAAGAAATAGCGGGTATAACAGATACGCAGTATTTT.

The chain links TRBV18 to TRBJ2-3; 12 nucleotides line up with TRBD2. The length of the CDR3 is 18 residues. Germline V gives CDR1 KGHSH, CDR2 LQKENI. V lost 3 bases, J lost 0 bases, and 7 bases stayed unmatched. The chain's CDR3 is CASSPGLAGSTSTDTQYF. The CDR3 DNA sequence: TGTGCCAGCTCACCCGGACTAGCGGGAAGCACTAGCACAGATACGCAGTATTTT.

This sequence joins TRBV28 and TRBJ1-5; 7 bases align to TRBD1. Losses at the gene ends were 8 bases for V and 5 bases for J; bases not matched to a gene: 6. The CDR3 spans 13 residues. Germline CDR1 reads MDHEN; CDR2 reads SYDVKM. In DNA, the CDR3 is TGTGCCAGCGTCGACAGGGTTCATCAGCCCCAGCATTTT. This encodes CASVDRVHQPQHF.

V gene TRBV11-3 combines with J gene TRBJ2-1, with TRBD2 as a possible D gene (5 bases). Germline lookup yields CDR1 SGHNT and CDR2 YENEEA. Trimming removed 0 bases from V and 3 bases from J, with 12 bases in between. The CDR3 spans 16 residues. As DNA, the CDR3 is TGTGCCAGCAGCTTAGAACGGAGCGGAGGCTACAATGAGCAGTTCTTC. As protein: CASSLERSGGYNEQFF.

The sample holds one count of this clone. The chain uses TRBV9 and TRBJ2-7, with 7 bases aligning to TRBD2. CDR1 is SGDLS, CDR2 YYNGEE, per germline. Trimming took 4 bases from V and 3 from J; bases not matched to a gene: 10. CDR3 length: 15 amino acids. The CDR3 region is CASSPGGRPNYEQYF. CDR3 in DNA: TGTGCCAGCAGCCCCGGGGGGAGACCTAACTACGAGCAGTACTTC.

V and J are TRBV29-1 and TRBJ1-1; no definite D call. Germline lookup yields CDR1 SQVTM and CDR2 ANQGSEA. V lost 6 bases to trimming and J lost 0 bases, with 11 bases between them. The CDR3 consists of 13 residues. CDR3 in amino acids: CSVRRRVNTEAFF. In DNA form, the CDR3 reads TGCAGCGTAAGGCGGCGGGTGAACACTGAAGCTTTCTTT.

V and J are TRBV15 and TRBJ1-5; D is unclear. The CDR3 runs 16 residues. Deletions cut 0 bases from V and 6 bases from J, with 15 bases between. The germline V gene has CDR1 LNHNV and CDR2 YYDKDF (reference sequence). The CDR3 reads CATSRDNGGVGQPQHF. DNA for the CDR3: TGTGCCACCAGCAGAGATAATGGCGGGGTTGGTCAGCCCCAGCATTTT.

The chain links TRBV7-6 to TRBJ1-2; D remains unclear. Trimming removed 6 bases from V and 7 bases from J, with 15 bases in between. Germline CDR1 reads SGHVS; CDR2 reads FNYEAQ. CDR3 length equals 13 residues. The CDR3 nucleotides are TGTGCCAGCAGACCTAGGACCCGCGGTGGCTACACCTTC. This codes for CASRPRTRGGYTF.

In DNA, the CDR3 is TGCGCCAGCAGCCAAAGGGAGGGTAGCGGCGGGGATGAGCAGTTCTTC. It translates to CASSQREGSGGDEQFF. The chain carries TRBV4-1 and TRBJ2-1, with 7 bases identical to TRBD2. Germline-derived CDR1 and CDR2 are MGHRA and YSYEKL. The J segment lost 8 bases and the V segment lost 2 bases, leaving 12 bases of the junction unmatched. CDR3 length equals 16 residues.

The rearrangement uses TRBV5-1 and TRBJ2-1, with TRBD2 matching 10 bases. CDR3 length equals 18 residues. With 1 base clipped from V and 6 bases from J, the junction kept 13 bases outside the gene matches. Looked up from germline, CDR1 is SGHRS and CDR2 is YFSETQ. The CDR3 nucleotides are TGCGCCAGCAGCTTGCTCGCTTCGGCTAGCGGGAGTTTCAATGAGCAGTTCTTC. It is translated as CASSLLASASGSFNEQFF.

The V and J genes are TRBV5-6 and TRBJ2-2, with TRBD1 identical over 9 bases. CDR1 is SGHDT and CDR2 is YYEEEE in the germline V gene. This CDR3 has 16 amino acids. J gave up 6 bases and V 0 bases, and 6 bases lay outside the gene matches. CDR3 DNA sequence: TGTGCCAGCAGCTTGGTCCGGGACAGGGAAGCCGGGGAGCTGTTTTTT. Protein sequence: CASSLVRDREAGELFF.

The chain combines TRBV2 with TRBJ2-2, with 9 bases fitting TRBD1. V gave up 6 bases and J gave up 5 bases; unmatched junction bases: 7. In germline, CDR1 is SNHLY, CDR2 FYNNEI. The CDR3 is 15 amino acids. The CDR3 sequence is CASSPGQGFTGELFF. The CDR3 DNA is TGTGCCAGCAGCCCAGGACAGGGGTTTACCGGGGAGCTGTTTTTT.